This TCR beta chain was sequenced in a study of radiotherapy plus CTLA-4 blockade in lung cancer. Whole-study context: Objective responses were documented in roughly 20% of patients, with disease control in 31%. Study-level points and caveats: Reports state that early shifts in blood T cell clones, with interferon-beta, best predicted response. Clones derived from tumor TCRs expanded in blood after radiotherapy plus ipilimumab.

The CDR3 length is 15 residues. Trimming cost V 2 bases and J 11 bases, with 18 bases left between them. The germline V gene encodes CDR1 MNHNS and CDR2 SASEGT. Chemo-refractory metastatic non-small-cell lung cancer patients were treated with focal radiation plus CTLA-4 blockade with ipilimumab. In the case of this clone: Its antigen is unidentified.

TCRdb keeps only in-frame clones here, not all; method: immunoSEQ multiplex PCR. The sample has 85,000 to 120,000 clones; more than 75% are singletons. This chain links TRBV6-1 with TRBJ1-4; maybe TRBD1 (6 bases). The material sequenced was peripheral blood, taken from a patient treated with radiotherapy plus ipilimumab. This TCR derives from a human donor with non-small cell lung cancer that progressed on radiotherapy plus ipilimumab. Some clones in this sample may be carry-over from other donors' samples. CDR3 nucleotide sequence: TGTGCCAGCAGTGAACGGGCAGGGGCGATGGATAAACTGTTTTTT. It yields the protein CASSERAGAMDKLFF.